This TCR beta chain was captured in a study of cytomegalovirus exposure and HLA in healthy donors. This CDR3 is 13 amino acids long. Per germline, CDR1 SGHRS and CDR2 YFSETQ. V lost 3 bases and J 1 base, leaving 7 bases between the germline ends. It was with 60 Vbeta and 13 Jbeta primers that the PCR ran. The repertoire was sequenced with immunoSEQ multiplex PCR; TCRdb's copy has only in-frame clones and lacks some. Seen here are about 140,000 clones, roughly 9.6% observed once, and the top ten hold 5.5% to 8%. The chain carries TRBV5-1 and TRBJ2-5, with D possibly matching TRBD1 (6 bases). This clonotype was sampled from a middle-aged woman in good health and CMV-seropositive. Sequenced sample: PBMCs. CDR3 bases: TGCGCCAGCAGCTGGACAGTCCAAGAGACCCAGTACTTC. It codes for CASSWTVQETQYF.